Presented here are 10 T cell receptor beta chains from one specimen sequenced in a study of T cell responses to AZD1222 COVID-19 vaccine. Using immunoSEQ multiplex PCR, the repertoire was profiled, and TCRdb retains in-frame clones only, with some absent. The sample includes 100,000 to 150,000 clones, 80% to 95% seen only once; the top ten take around 14%. The source material was peripheral blood, sampled on day 0 of AZD1222 vaccination. The receptors were sampled from an adult in good health.

CDR3 amino acids: CASSQVLYSNQPQHF. CDR3 DNA: TGCGCCAGCAGCCAAGTCCTTTATAGCAATCAGCCCCAGCATTTT. The V call is TRBV4-3, the J call TRBJ1-5; D is ambiguous. CDR3 length: 15 residues. Looked up from germline, CDR1 is LGHNA and CDR2 is YSLEER. V was cut by 1 base and J by 0 bases, with 7 bases left in between.

The chain carries TRBV11-2 and TRBJ2-7; 7 nucleotides agree with TRBD1. The CDR3 runs to 15 residues. CDR1 and CDR2 from the germline V gene are SGHAT and FQNNGV. Trimming removed 3 bases from V and 2 bases from J; junction bases left unmatched: 7. The CDR3 loop is CASSFSTGPPYEQYF. DNA of the CDR3: TGTGCCAGCAGCTTCTCGACAGGGCCCCCCTACGAGCAGTACTTC.

The chain employs TRBV7-2 and TRBJ1-3, with 7 bases fitting TRBD1. Germline trimming cut 5 bases from V and 4 bases from J; bases unmatched to any gene: 11. Germline lookup yields CDR1 SGHTA and CDR2 FQGNSA. This CDR3 contains 16 residues. DNA for the CDR3: TGTGCCAGCAGCCCGACCCTGACAGGGTCCGGAAACACCATATATTTT. This translates into CASSPTLTGSGNTIYF.

This rearrangement joins TRBV27 to TRBJ2-7, with TRBD2 identical over 10 bases. Unmatched junction bases numbered 2, after V lost 1 base and J lost 2 bases. The CDR3 covers 15 residues. The germline CDR1 and CDR2 sequences are MNHEY and SMNVEV (reference sequence). CDR3 nucleotides: TGTGCCAGCAGTTTATTTCTAGCGGGGGCCTACGAGCAGTACTTC. Amino acid sequence: CASSLFLAGAYEQYF.

CDR3 sequence (DNA): TGTGCCAGTAGTGCGACAGGGAGCTCCTACGAGCAGTACTTC. Translating it yields CASSATGSSYEQYF. J is TRBJ2-7 and V is TRBV19; 7 bases map to TRBD1. The CDR3 covers 14 residues. Germline lookup yields CDR1 LNHDA and CDR2 SQIVND (reference sequence). V was pared by 5 bases and J by 0 bases, with 4 bases of the junction left unmatched.

The chain couples TRBV10-2 to TRBJ2-2; 9 bases are a match to TRBD2. This CDR3 has 16 residues. The germline V gene encodes CDR1 WSHSY and CDR2 SAAADI. Germline trimming cut 0 bases from V and 7 bases from J; bases unmatched to any gene: 6. Written as DNA, the CDR3 is TGCGCCAGCAGTGAGTCCGGGACTAGCCTCGGCGGGGAGCTGTTTTTT. It specifies CASSESGTSLGGELFF.

The gene calls are TRBV11-2 and TRBJ2-5; either TRBD1 or TRBD2 may supply D (6 bases each). The CDR3 has 16 amino acids. Trimming shortened V by 0 bases and J by 4 bases, and 15 bases separated the two germline ends. Germline V CDR1 and CDR2: SGHAT, FQNNGV. The CDR3 region has the DNA TGTGCCAGCAGCTTAGATCTTGGGGGGCGGGGAGAGACCCAGTACTTC. It yields the protein CASSLDLGGRGETQYF.

This clone occurred a few times. The rearrangement joins TRBV27 to TRBJ2-7, with unresolved D. The V gene lost 6 bases and the J gene lost 0 bases, with 12 bases spanning the gap. This CDR3 is 14 amino acids long. Germline CDR1 is MNHEY and CDR2 is SMNVEV (reference sequence). CDR3 sequence reads: CASRRDGASYEQYF. The DNA for the CDR3 is TGTGCCAGCAGGAGAGACGGTGCCTCCTACGAGCAGTACTTC.

V usage is TRBV19 and J usage is TRBJ1-1; tentative D call: TRBD1 (5 bases). Between the trimmed V and J ends, which lost 5 bases and 7 bases, there was a span of 11 bases. The CDR3 loop spans 12 amino acids. CDR1 LNHDA and CDR2 SQIVND come from the germline V gene (reference sequence). CDR3 sequence: CASSPRQFEAFF. DNA for the CDR3: TGTGCCAGTAGTCCTAGACAGTTTGAAGCTTTCTTT.

The chain couples TRBV3-1 (or the pseudogene TRBV3-2) to TRBJ2-3; 10 positions agree with TRBD2. The CDR3 totals 19 residues. Trimming cost V 0 bases and J 5 bases; bases outside gene matches: 14. Germline V CDR1 and CDR2: LGHDT, YNNKEL (reference sequence). CDR3 sequence (DNA): TGTGCCAGCAGCCAAGAGGCTAGCGGGAGACCGAACGGATTAGATACGCAGTATTTT. Its translation is CASSQEASGRPNGLDTQYF.